This T cell receptor (beta chain) was sequenced for a study of T cell clonality in common variable immunodeficiency. General study points: Reportedly, TCR beta sequences from common variable immunodeficiency showed fewer deletions and N-nucleotide insertions.

The data were produced by immunoSEQ multiplex PCR, yet TCRdb's version contains in-frame clones alone and is incomplete. The sample presents over 20,000 clones, none singletons. This clone was counted many times. The antigen is unknown. The read ends 3 residues before the CDR3 terminus; that terminus is restored from the germline J gene. Per germline, CDR1 LNHDA and CDR2 SQIVND (reference sequence). The CDR3 runs 17 residues. V gave up 3 bases and J gave up 5 bases; unmatched junction bases: 11. The V and J genes are TRBV19 and TRBJ2-3, with 10 bases aligning to TRBD2. Sequencing was carried out using peripheral blood mononuclear cells. The clonotype was recovered from a human donor with common variable immunodeficiency. CDR3: CASSMTTTSGVRDTQYF. The sequenced CDR3 bases are TGTGCCAGTAGTATGACCACTACTAGCGGGGTAAGAGATACG.